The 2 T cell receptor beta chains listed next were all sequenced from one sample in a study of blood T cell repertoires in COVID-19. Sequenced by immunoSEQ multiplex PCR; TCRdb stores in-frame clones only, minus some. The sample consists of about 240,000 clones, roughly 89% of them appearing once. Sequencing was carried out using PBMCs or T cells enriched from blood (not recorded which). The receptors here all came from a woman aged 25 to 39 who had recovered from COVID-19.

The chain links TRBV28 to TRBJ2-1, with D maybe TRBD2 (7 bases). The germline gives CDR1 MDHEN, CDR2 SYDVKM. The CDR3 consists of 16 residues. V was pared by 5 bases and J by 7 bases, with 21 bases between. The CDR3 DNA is TGTGCCAGCAGTCTACCCCGCGGGGGCGGTTGGAATGAGCAGTTCTTC. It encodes CASSLPRGGGWNEQFF.

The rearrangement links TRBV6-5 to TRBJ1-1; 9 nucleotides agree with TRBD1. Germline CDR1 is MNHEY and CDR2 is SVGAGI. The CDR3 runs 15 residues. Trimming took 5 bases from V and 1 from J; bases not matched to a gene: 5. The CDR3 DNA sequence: TGTGCCAGCAGTCCTTGGACAGGGGAGAACACTGAAGCTTTCTTT. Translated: CASSPWTGENTEAFF.